These 19 T cell receptor beta chains were sequenced from one sample in a study of shared clonotypes between healthy human individuals. CD45RO negativity and positive selection for CCR7 defined naive CD8 cells, a population that excluded terminally differentiated effector memory CD45RA+ cells. The repertoire was sequenced with immunoSEQ multiplex PCR; TCRdb's copy has only in-frame clones and lacks some. Here the sample spans about 1.9 million clones, 85% to 95% being singletons. The sequenced material came from naive CD8+ T cells from PBMCs. All receptors derive from a man between 18 and 29 years old in good health. Some clones in this sample may be carry-over from other donors' samples.

The gene calls are TRBV11-2 and TRBJ2-7, with unresolved D. V lost 6 bases and J lost 7, with 10 bases in between. CDR1 SGHAT and CDR2 FQNNGV come from the germline V gene. This CDR3 is 11 amino acids long. The CDR3 loop is CASRYSGEQYF. The CDR3 coding sequence is TGTGCCAGCAGGTACTCGGGTGAGCAGTACTTC.

V is TRBV19 and J is TRBJ1-1; D call uncertain. Trimming took 2 bases from V and 0 from J, leaving 7 bases between them. This CDR3 spans 14 amino acids. The germline gives CDR1 LNHDA, CDR2 SQIVND (reference sequence). Here the CDR3 DNA reads TGTGCCAGTAGTATATCACCGATGAACACTGAAGCTTTCTTT. The encoded protein is CASSISPMNTEAFF.

The chain couples TRBV29-1 to TRBJ1-1, with D possibly TRBD1 on 6 matching bases. V was cut by 8 bases and J by 3 bases, with 25 bases left in between. Germline values: CDR1 SQVTM, CDR2 ANQGSEA. This CDR3 comprises 16 residues. The CDR3 region is CSQGLAGEGEDTEAFF. In DNA form, the CDR3 reads TGCAGCCAAGGTTTGGCAGGGGAAGGGGAGGACACTGAAGCTTTCTTT.

V usage is TRBV15 and J usage is TRBJ2-5; D gene ambiguous. The germline V gene has CDR1 LNHNV and CDR2 YYDKDF (reference sequence). The V end lost 0 bases, the J end lost 3 bases, and 5 bases lay between the germline ends. The CDR3 is 13 residues long. The DNA for the CDR3 is TGTGCCACCAGCAGAGAACCGGAAGAGACCCAGTACTTC. It yields the protein CATSREPEETQYF.

V and J are TRBV28 and TRBJ2-7, with 8 bases lining up with TRBD2. The CDR3 sequence is 11 residues long. The germline V gene has CDR1 MDHEN and CDR2 SYDVKM. J gave up 6 bases and V 8 bases, and 3 bases lay outside the gene matches. For the CDR3, the DNA is TGTGCCAGCCGAGCGGGAGTCGAGCAGTACTTC. It is translated as CASRAGVEQYF.

In its sample, this clone was seen once. This chain joins TRBV10-3 and TRBJ2-1; 9 bases agree with TRBD2. CDR3 length: 16 amino acids. The germline CDR1 and CDR2 sequences are ENHRY and SYGVKD. V shed 4 bases, J shed 7 bases, and the junction held 11 bases outside the gene matches. The CDR3 DNA follows: TGTGCCATCAGTGTTCCCGCTAGCGGGACGGATAATGAGCAGTTCTTC. Protein: CAISVPASGTDNEQFF.

The chain recombines TRBV27 with TRBJ2-7, with 12 bases aligning to TRBD2. The CDR3 length is 16 residues. With V trimmed by 8 bases and J by 5 bases, 13 bases remained unmatched. Germline V gene lookup returns CDR1 MNHEY and CDR2 SMNVEV (reference sequence). In nucleotides, the CDR3 is TGTGCCAGCCGCGAGACTAGCGGGAGTTCCCACCACGAGCAGTACTTC. Protein product: CASRETSGSSHHEQYF.

V usage is TRBV13 and J usage is TRBJ2-3; D remains unclear. V lost 3 bases and J 1 base, leaving 11 bases between the germline ends. Germline V gene lookup returns CDR1 PRHDT and CDR2 FYEKMQ (reference sequence). The CDR3 consists of 15 residues. The CDR3 region has the DNA TGTGCCAGCAGCTTGGGTAATAGGGGCACAGATACGCAGTATTTT. Translated: CASSLGNRGTDTQYF.

In its sample, this clone was seen once. The chain employs TRBV5-1 and TRBJ2-2; D gene unclear. The CDR3 sequence is 11 residues long. The V gene lost 9 bases and the J gene lost 6 bases, with 9 bases spanning the gap. Germline CDR1 reads SGHRS; CDR2 reads YFSETQ. The chain's CDR3 is CATQQAGELFF. CDR3 nucleotide sequence: TGCGCCACCCAGCAGGCCGGGGAGCTGTTTTTT.

The CDR3 reads CASSRKGTSNTEAFF. CDR3 sequence (DNA): TGTGCCAGCAGCAGAAAGGGGACATCGAACACTGAAGCTTTCTTT. The chain carries TRBV9 and TRBJ1-1, with D possibly being TRBD1 (6 bases). CDR1 and CDR2 from the germline V gene are SGDLS and YYNGEE. Between the trimmed V and J ends, which lost 4 bases and 1 base, there was a span of 14 bases. The CDR3 loop spans 15 amino acids.

The chain recombines TRBV7-9 with TRBJ2-1; 10 bases agree with TRBD2. Germline V gene lookup returns CDR1 SEHNR and CDR2 FQNEAQ (reference sequence). The CDR3 has 16 residues. Losses at the gene ends were 6 bases for V and 2 bases for J; bases not matched to a gene: 7. In DNA form, the CDR3 reads TGTGCCAGCAGGCCCATAGCGGGAGGACCCTACAATGAGCAGTTCTTC. It is translated as CASRPIAGGPYNEQFF.

The chain joins TRBV19 to TRBJ2-7, with 7 bases matching TRBD1. J lost 3 bases, V lost 3 bases, and 5 bases had no gene match. The CDR3 totals 14 residues. CDR1 is LNHDA, CDR2 SQIVND, per germline (reference sequence). CDR3 amino acids: CASSILDRSYEQYF. CDR3 DNA: TGTGCCAGTAGTATCTTGGACAGGAGCTACGAGCAGTACTTC. The whole variable domain, remainder taken from reference TRBV19 and TRBJ2-7, is DGGITQSPKYLFRKEGQNVTLSCEQNLNHDAMYWYRQDPGQGLRLIYYSQIVNDFQKGDIAEGYSVSREKKESFPLTVTSAQKNPTAFYLCASSILDRSYEQYFGPGTRLTVT.

As regards this clone: Other DNA variants within this sample encode the same CDR3. The chain combines TRBV9 with TRBJ2-5; D unclear. V was pared by 0 bases and J by 3 bases, with 6 bases between. The germline V gene has CDR1 SGDLS and CDR2 YYNGEE. This CDR3 is 13 amino acids long. DNA for the CDR3: TGTGCCAGCAGCGTAGGACGAGAAGAGACCCAGTACTTC. This sequence encodes CASSVGREETQYF.

This sequence joins TRBV27 and TRBJ2-7; 14 bases are a match to TRBD2. This CDR3 is built from 16 residues. The germline CDR1 and CDR2 sequences are MNHEY and SMNVEV (reference sequence). V lost 0 bases to trimming and J lost 4 bases; unmatched junction nucleotides: 2. CDR3 loop: CASSLSGTSGGYEQYF. The DNA for the CDR3 is TGTGCCAGCAGTTTATCCGGGACTAGCGGGGGTTACGAGCAGTACTTC.

V gene TRBV7-8 combines with J gene TRBJ2-2, with D possibly being TRBD2 (5 bases). Germline assignment: CDR1 SGHVS and CDR2 FQNEAQ. This CDR3 has 16 amino acids. The V and J ends lost 1 base and 6 bases respectively, with 15 bases between them. The CDR3 protein is CASSLGYSSLAGELFF. In nucleotides, the CDR3 is TGTGCCAGCAGCTTAGGGTATTCTAGCTTGGCCGGGGAGCTGTTTTTT.

The genes are TRBV7-9 and TRBJ2-2, with unresolved D. The ends were cut back, 5 bases at V and 1 base at J, with 5 bases in the middle. CDR1 is SEHNR and CDR2 is FQNEAQ in the germline V gene (reference sequence). The CDR3 runs to 13 residues. CDR3 DNA sequence: TGTGCCAGCAGCCCCCAGAACACCGGGGAGCTGTTTTTT. Residues: CASSPQNTGELFF.

The chain combines TRBV10-3 with TRBJ1-1; 10 bases fit TRBD1. CDR1 is ENHRY, CDR2 SYGVKD, per germline. J gave up 2 bases and V 6 bases, and 15 bases lay outside the gene matches. CDR3 size: 18 residues. CDR3 loop: CAISLLAGQGRTNTEAFF. The CDR3 DNA follows: TGTGCCATCAGCTTATTAGCGGGACAGGGGAGGACAAACACTGAAGCTTTCTTT.

On this clone itself: The sample holds other DNA sequences that translate to the same CDR3. The V and J genes are TRBV19 and TRBJ1-2; D may be TRBD1 (5 bases). Trimming removed 5 bases from V and 4 bases from J, with 8 bases in between. Germline-derived CDR1 and CDR2 are LNHDA and SQIVND (reference sequence). This CDR3 contains 12 residues. DNA of the CDR3: TGTGCCAGTAGTTCAGGGCTCTATGGCTACACCTTC. Protein: CASSSGLYGYTF.

The chain has TRBV13 and TRBJ1-1, with D possibly matching TRBD1 (5 bases). This CDR3 comprises 12 residues. V lost 3 bases and J 4 bases, leaving 6 bases between the germline ends. The germline V gene encodes CDR1 PRHDT and CDR2 FYEKMQ (reference sequence). CDR3 nucleotides: TGTGCCAGCAGCTTGGGGCCCACTGAAGCTTTCTTT. As protein: CASSLGPTEAFF.